Presented here are 29 T cell receptor beta chains from one specimen sequenced in a study of spatial heterogeneity in lung cancer. Time point in this sample: sample taken at primary tumor resection. Unsorted whole RNA of tumor, nontumor lung or frozen PBMC was sequenced. In TCRdb, the 5' RACE reads were re-called with MiXCR into one record per CDR3 protein. The sample consists of about 44,000 distinct CDR3 sequences, approximately 15% of them appearing once. The sample in question was PBMCs, obtained at surgery. The receptor source for this set is a male donor with early-stage non-small cell lung cancer.

In its sample, this clonotype was seen a few times. The chain carries TRBV20-1 and TRBJ1-3, with D possibly TRBD1 on 5 matching bases. V gave up 0 bases and J gave up 7 bases, with 13 bases separating them. Germline V lookup: CDR1 DFQATT, CDR2 SNEGSKA (reference sequence). The length of the CDR3 is 14 residues. CDR3 coding DNA: TGCAGTGCTAGAGATGGGGGGACTTTCAACACCATATATTTT. This gives the protein CSARDGGTFNTIYF.

This clonotype was recorded many times. The V and J genes are TRBV6-5 and TRBJ1-5; D is unclear. Between the trimmed V and J ends, which lost 0 bases and 7 bases, there was a span of 7 bases. Germline CDR1 reads MNHEY; CDR2 reads SVGAGI. The CDR3 contains 13 residues. This CDR3 is CASSYSSWQPQHF. CDR3 nucleotide sequence: TGTGCCAGCAGTTACTCCAGTTGGCAGCCCCAGCATTTT.

With respect to this clonotype: One end of the junction is discordant with germline, which a read error may explain. This sequence joins TRBV5-6 and TRBJ1-5; 7 bases agree with TRBD1. Germline assignment: CDR1 SGHDT and CDR2 YYEEEE. The CDR3 is made up of 18 amino acids. The CDR3: CDSSKQTGATYSNQPQHF. The CDR3 DNA is TGTGACAGCAGTAAACAAACAGGGGCGACTTATAGCAATCAGCCCCAGCATTTT.

This clonotype was observed many times. The chain uses TRBV29-1 and TRBJ1-5, with TRBD1 matching over 7 bases. Trimming at V came to 1 base and at J to 6 bases, leaving 3 bases not matched to a gene. CDR1 and CDR2 (germline): SQVTM, ANQGSEA. The CDR3 is made up of 13 amino acids. CDR3 in amino acids: CSVEVQGGQPQHF. CDR3 coding DNA: TGCAGCGTTGAAGTCCAGGGGGGTCAGCCCCAGCATTTT.

This clonotype came up a few times. The V call is TRBV7-9, the J call TRBJ2-7; no reliable D call. Germline V gives CDR1 SEHNR, CDR2 FQNEAQ (reference sequence). V lost 5 bases, J lost 0 bases, and 8 bases lay in between. The CDR3 is 13 residues long. As DNA, the CDR3 is TGTGCCAGCAGCCTGACATCCTCCTACGAGCAGTACTTC. Amino acids: CASSLTSSYEQYF. Combining the CDR3 with reference TRBV7-9 and TRBJ2-7 gives the whole variable domain DTGVSQNPRHKITKRGQNVTFRCDPISEHNRLYWYRQTLGQGPEFLTYFQNEAQLEKSRLLSDRFSAERPKGSFSTLEIQRTEQGDSAMYLCASSLTSSYEQYFGPGTRLTVT.

This clonotype was seen ten or more times. For the CDR3, the DNA is TGTGCCAGCAGCCCCCAGGGGGCTGCTAGCCTAAATGAAAAACTGTTTTTT. It codes for CASSPQGAASLNEKLFF. The chain links TRBV7-6 to TRBJ1-4; 8 bases map to TRBD1. In germline, CDR1 is SGHVS, CDR2 FNYEAQ. This CDR3 comprises 17 residues. The V gene end was trimmed by 5 bases and the J gene end by 5 bases; junction bases not matched to a gene: 13.

This clonotype was seen many times. The V call is TRBV20-1, the J call TRBJ2-1; D unclear. The V gene's germline CDR1 is DFQATT and CDR2 SNEGSKA (reference sequence). V was pared by 6 bases and J by 4 bases, with 25 bases between. CDR3 length equals 17 residues. The CDR3 is CSATGHGAKLGYNEQFF. The DNA of the CDR3 is TGCAGTGCCACGGGCCACGGAGCAAAACTGGGGTACAATGAGCAGTTCTTC.

DNA of the CDR3: TGTGCCAGCAGCTTAGCAGAGGGGATTTATGGCTACACCTTC. This translates into CASSLAEGIYGYTF. The chain joins TRBV11-2 to TRBJ1-2, with D perhaps matching TRBD1 (5 bases). This CDR3 comprises 14 residues. From germline, CDR1 is SGHAT and CDR2 FQNNGV. V was cut by 1 base and J by 5 bases, with 11 bases left in between.

In its sample, this clonotype was seen a few times. The V and J genes are TRBV3-1 and TRBJ1-6; TRBD1 might be the D (5 bases). CDR3 length: 16 amino acids. CDR1 LGHDT and CDR2 YNNKEL come from the germline V gene (reference sequence). V gave up 4 bases and J gave up 8 bases, with 18 bases separating them. CDR3 nucleotide sequence: TGTGCCAGCAGCCCCGGGATTACCAGGGCGTATTCACCCCTCCACTTT. Translating it yields CASSPGITRAYSPLHF. Together with reference TRBV3-1 and TRBJ1-6, the CDR3 gives the full variable domain: DTAVSQTPKYLVTQMGNDKSIKCEQNLGHDTMYWYKQDSKKFLKIMFSYNNKELIINETVPNRFSPKSPDKAHLNLHINSLELGDSAVYFCASSPGITRAYSPLHFGNGTRLTVT.

This clonotype came up many times. The chain uses TRBV21-1 and TRBJ1-3. TRBV21-1 is tagged as a pseudogene. The CDR3 extends over 13 amino acids. The chain's CDR3 is CASSGSSGNTIYF. CDR3 DNA sequence: TGTGCCAGCAGCGGTAGCTCTGGAAACACCATATATTTT.

The sample holds a few counts of this clonotype. The V call is TRBV5-1, the J call TRBJ1-6; D perhaps matches TRBD1 (6 bases). Deletions cut 0 bases from V and 15 bases from J, with 10 bases between. The CDR3 consists of 12 residues. Germline V gives CDR1 SGHRS, CDR2 YFSETQ. CDR3 nucleotides: TGCGCCAGCAGCTTGGAAAGGACAGTCCTCCACTTT. Translation: CASSLERTVLHF.

There are many counts of this clonotype. CDR3 nucleotides: TGTGCCAGCAGCAAAGTGAGGCCCCAGCATTTT. Its translation: CASSKVRPQHF. The chain links TRBV21-1 to TRBJ1-5. TRBV21-1 is labeled a pseudogene. The CDR3 spans 11 residues.

This clonotype was found many times. The rearrangement uses TRBV20-1 and TRBJ2-5, with 11 bases that match TRBD2. This CDR3 contains 15 residues. Germline-derived CDR1 and CDR2 are DFQATT and SNEGSKA (reference sequence). The V segment lost 2 bases and the J segment 1 base; nucleotides outside the gene matches: 3. The CDR3 here is CSARSTSGTQETQYF. The CDR3, as DNA: TGCAGTGCTAGATCGACTAGCGGGACCCAAGAGACCCAGTACTTC.

This clonotype was counted between two and nine times. DNA for the CDR3: TGTGCCAGCAGTTTATCGTGGGGGGCGGCCTACGAGCAGTACTTC. Its protein product is CASSLSWGAAYEQYF. The chain employs TRBV27 and TRBJ2-7; D possibly matches TRBD1 or TRBD2 (6 bases each). CDR1 and CDR2 (germline): MNHEY, SMNVEV (reference sequence). V lost 0 bases, J lost 2 bases, and 11 bases lay in between. This CDR3 spans 15 amino acids.

This clonotype was seen many times. This rearrangement joins TRBV6-2 or TRBV6-3 to TRBJ1-6; tentative D call: TRBD1 (5 bases). CDR3 size: 12 residues. The germline CDR1 and CDR2 sequences are MNHEY and SVGEGT. V shed 6 bases and J shed 15 bases, with 15 bases lying between them. The CDR3 here is CASSQGLHLLHF. The CDR3 DNA sequence: TGTGCCAGCAGCCAGGGACTCCATCTCCTCCACTTT.

This clonotype has ten or more counts. The rearrangement uses TRBV2 and TRBJ1-5, with TRBD1 matching over 7 bases. Germline V gene lookup returns CDR1 SNHLY and CDR2 FYNNEI. The junction had 4 bases not matched to a gene; V was cut back by 1 base and J by 4 bases. This CDR3 comprises 15 residues. The CDR3 DNA follows: TGTGCCAGCAGTGAAGACAGCAGGGGGAATCAGCCCCAGCATTTT. This encodes CASSEDSRGNQPQHF.

The chain is built from TRBV5-1 and TRBJ1-1, with D unclear. V shed 0 bases and J shed 5 bases, with 11 bases lying between them. CDR3 length equals 14 residues. The germline V gene encodes CDR1 SGHRS and CDR2 YFSETQ. This CDR3 reads CASSLVVGKTEAFF. Written as DNA, the CDR3 is TGCGCCAGCAGCTTGGTGGTTGGTAAAACTGAAGCTTTCTTT.

This clonotype appeared a few times. The chain uses TRBV20-1 and TRBJ2-7, with TRBD2 matching 10 bases. Germline loops: CDR1 DFQATT, CDR2 SNEGSKA (reference sequence). The CDR3 runs to 14 residues. The trim removed 8 bases at V and 3 bases at J, leaving 10 bases unmatched. The chain's CDR3 is CSIESSGSFYEQYF. CDR3 nucleotide sequence: TGCAGTATAGAATCTAGCGGGAGCTTCTACGAGCAGTACTTC.

The genes are TRBV5-4 and TRBJ2-5, with 9 bases identical to TRBD1. Germline CDR1 reads SGHNT; CDR2 reads YYREEE (reference sequence). After removal of 3 bases from V and 5 bases from J, the junction contained 5 bases not matched to a gene. This CDR3 is built from 14 residues. CDR3 DNA: TGTGCCAGCAGCTCACAGGGGGCGCGGGAGACCCAGTACTTC. Translating it yields CASSSQGARETQYF.

Many counts were recorded for this clonotype. This rearrangement joins TRBV12-3 or TRBV12-4 to TRBJ2-2; D not resolved. V shed 5 bases and J shed 1 base, with 8 bases lying between them. The CDR3 runs to 14 residues. This chain's CDR3 is CASSRRMNTGELFF. The CDR3 DNA sequence: TGTGCCAGCAGTCGACGGATGAACACCGGGGAGCTGTTTTTT.

In regard to this clonotype: Being one base from a much bigger clone, this may be a read error. This chain uses TRBV2 with TRBJ2-3; D is uncertain. Trimming removed 0 bases from V and 4 bases from J, with 2 bases in between. The CDR3 runs to 12 residues. Germline loops: CDR1 SNHLY, CDR2 FYNNEI. The CDR3 DNA follows: TGTGCCAGCAGTGAAGCCGCAGATACGCAGTATTTT. Protein sequence: CASSEAADTQYF.

The rearrangement uses TRBV21-1 and TRBJ1-4; the D call in the table, TRBD1, was not verified against the DNA. TRBV21-1 is recorded as a pseudogene. CDR3 size: 14 residues. This chain's CDR3 is CASSGALRHEKLFF. The CDR3 DNA reads TGTGCCAGCTCTGGGGCTCTGCGGCATGAAAAACTGTTTTTT.

This clonotype came up many times. This rearrangement joins TRBV12-3 or TRBV12-4 to TRBJ2-5; 7 positions agree with TRBD1. J was trimmed by 2 bases and V by 8 bases; bases with no gene match: 8. The CDR3 loop spans 14 amino acids. For the CDR3, the DNA is TGTGCCAGCCGCCTGGGGACAGTGCAAGAGACCCAGTACTTC. Protein product: CASRLGTVQETQYF.

The chain carries TRBV5-1 and TRBJ1-1; D remains unclear. Trimming left V 0 bases short and J 4 bases short, with 7 bases between. Germline assignment: CDR1 SGHRS and CDR2 YFSETQ. This CDR3 spans 13 amino acids. This chain's CDR3 is CASSLEGRTEAFF. The CDR3 nucleotides read TGCGCCAGCAGCTTGGAAGGGCGCACTGAAGCTTTCTTT.

The chain carries TRBV28 and TRBJ2-5; 9 nucleotides line up with TRBD1. With 5 bases clipped from V and 4 bases from J, the junction kept 5 bases outside the gene matches. CDR1 and CDR2 (germline): MDHEN, SYDVKM. The CDR3 totals 14 residues. CDR3 sequence: CASSTTGGRETQYF. Written as DNA, the CDR3 is TGTGCCAGCAGTACGACAGGGGGTAGAGAGACCCAGTACTTC.

This clonotype has a count of ten or more. This sequence joins TRBV5-6 and TRBJ1-1, with D unclear. V lost 4 bases and J 1 base, leaving 11 bases between the germline ends. The CDR3 loop spans 14 amino acids. Germline V gene sequence: CDR1 SGHDT, CDR2 YYEEEE. CDR3 sequence (DNA): TGTGCCAGCAGCCGGTACGAGAAGAACACTGAAGCTTTCTTT. It specifies CASSRYEKNTEAFF. Together with reference TRBV5-6 and TRBJ1-1, the CDR3 gives the full variable domain: DAGVTQSPTHLIKTRGQQVTLRCSPKSGHDTVSWYQQALGQGPQFIFQYYEEEERQRGNFPDRFSGHQFPNYSSELNVNALLLGDSALYLCASSRYEKNTEAFFGQGTRLTVV.

This clonotype has at least ten counts. V gene TRBV6-5 combines with J gene TRBJ2-7, with TRBD2 identical over 8 bases. The germline gives CDR1 MNHEY, CDR2 SVGAGI. The length of the CDR3 is 15 residues. The ends lost 5 bases at V and 3 bases at J; junction bases unmatched: 9. The CDR3 coding sequence is TGTGCCAGCAGTGCGGTAGGGGCGGGAGGCTACGAGCAGTACTTC. Translating gives CASSAVGAGGYEQYF.

This clonotype was seen only a few times. CDR3 residues: CSAGQGGTNEKLFF. DNA for the CDR3: TGCAGTGCTGGACAGGGAGGGACTAATGAAAAACTGTTTTTT. The chain joins TRBV20-1 to TRBJ1-4; 8 positions agree with TRBD1. The trim removed 5 bases at V and 2 bases at J, leaving 4 bases unmatched. CDR3 length: 14 amino acids. Germline loops: CDR1 DFQATT, CDR2 SNEGSKA (reference sequence).

The rearrangement uses TRBV5-1 and TRBJ1-2; 11 nucleotides match TRBD1. Germline V gene data show CDR1 as SGHRS and CDR2 as YFSETQ. Unmatched junction bases numbered 10, after V lost 4 bases and J lost 8 bases. The CDR3 totals 15 residues. The CDR3 region is CASSPRDRGVVGYTF. CDR3 sequence (DNA): TGCGCCAGCAGCCCCCGGGACAGGGGGGTTGTCGGCTACACCTTC.